Below, one T cell receptor (beta chain) is given with its context. Its matching antigen is unknown. Libraries were prepared by immunoSEQ multiplex PCR; TCRdb keeps only in-frame clonotypes and omits some of them. The table lists a few hundred thousand clones, about 80% of them singletons. The sample comes from a study of cytotoxic CD8 clonotypes in ibrutinib-treated CLL. About the study: Collecting the response samples happened after a median about twelve months of treatment, with a range of 6 to 36. Regarding the study as a whole: Shared public clonotypes were rare, and on treatment they either got smaller or stayed the same.

The V and J ends lost 5 bases and 4 bases respectively, with 17 bases between them. The CDR3 loop spans 15 amino acids. Germline lookup yields CDR1 SEHNR and CDR2 FQNEAQ (reference sequence). The rearrangement uses TRBV7-9 and TRBJ1-2; D is possibly TRBD1 (6 bases). The input for sequencing was PBMCs, taken before ibrutinib treatment. The TCR sequence derives from a human donor with chronic lymphocytic leukemia. The CDR3 DNA reads as TGTGCCAGCAGCAAGGCCGGGACACTCTTCTATGGCTACACCTTC. This encodes CASSKAGTLFYGYTF.